The 27 T cell receptor beta chains presented below share a single source sample, sequenced in a study of blood T cell repertoires in COVID-19. Profiling relied on immunoSEQ multiplex PCR, and the TCRdb table lists in-frame clones only, not all of them. The sample records 130,000 to 150,000 clones, 80% being singletons. Material for sequencing was peripheral blood. These receptors were obtained from a man aged 60-69 years with active or convalescent COVID-19.

CDR3: CASSRGLAWEQYF. The CDR3, as DNA: TGTGCCAGCAGCCGCGGACTAGCGTGGGAGCAGTACTTC. This chain uses TRBV11-1 with TRBJ2-7; 9 nucleotides match TRBD2. In germline, CDR1 is SGHAT, CDR2 FQDESV (reference sequence). CDR3 size: 13 residues. Trimming at V came to 5 bases and at J to 7 bases, leaving 6 bases not matched to a gene.

This rearrangement joins TRBV24-1 to TRBJ2-5; TRBD2 aligns across 11 bases. CDR1 is KGHDR and CDR2 is SFDVKD in the germline V gene. The ends lost 4 bases at V and 5 bases at J; junction bases unmatched: 8. The CDR3 consists of 16 residues. The CDR3 loop reads CATSDVAGGERETQYF. The CDR3 DNA reads as TGTGCCACCAGTGACGTAGCGGGAGGGGAGAGGGAGACCCAGTACTTC.

The J gene is TRBJ2-7, the V gene TRBV19; 8 bases map to TRBD1. Germline V gene sequence: CDR1 LNHDA, CDR2 SQIVND (reference sequence). CDR3 length: 15 residues. Trimming at V came to 2 bases and at J to 3 bases, leaving 6 bases not matched to a gene. DNA of the CDR3: TGTGCCAGTAGTATATATGGACAGGGTCTCTACGAGCAGTACTTC. Translation: CASSIYGQGLYEQYF.

The CDR3 sequence is CASGGQGAITEAFF. The CDR3 coding sequence is TGTGCCAGCGGGGGACAGGGGGCCATCACTGAAGCTTTCTTT. The rearrangement joins TRBV27 to TRBJ1-1; 12 nucleotides match TRBD1. V was clipped by 8 bases and J by 4 bases; unmatched bases: 5. CDR1 is MNHEY and CDR2 is SMNVEV in the germline V gene (reference sequence). The CDR3 is 14 amino acids.

This clone came up a few times. The chain couples TRBV6-5 to TRBJ2-1, with D possibly TRBD1 on 5 matching bases. Trimming stripped 5 bases from V and 7 bases from J, with 15 bases between. Germline lookup yields CDR1 MNHEY and CDR2 SVGAGI. This CDR3 contains 14 residues. CDR3 sequence reads: CASSLGWGRNEQFF. DNA for the CDR3: TGTGCCAGCAGTCTTGGGTGGGGCCGGAATGAGCAGTTCTTC.

The chain joins TRBV7-2 to TRBJ2-3; no reliable D call. Germline V gene data show CDR1 as SGHTA and CDR2 as FQGNSA. CDR3 length: 13 amino acids. V shed 5 bases and J shed 5 bases, with 11 bases lying between them. The CDR3 reads CASSLITIDTQYF. CDR3 nucleotide sequence: TGTGCCAGCAGCCTGATTACAATAGATACGCAGTATTTT.

The chain combines TRBV19 with TRBJ2-4; TRBD1 matches 7 bases. The junction had 7 bases not matched to a gene; V was cut back by 11 bases and J by 0 bases. The V gene's germline CDR1 is LNHDA and CDR2 SQIVND (reference sequence). The CDR3 extends over 14 amino acids. CDR3 loop: CASTGVLAKNIQYF. The CDR3 DNA is TGTGCCTCTACAGGGGTTCTAGCCAAAAACATTCAGTACTTC.

V gene TRBV9 combines with J gene TRBJ2-3; 10 nucleotides line up with TRBD2. Germline assignment: CDR1 SGDLS and CDR2 YYNGEE. V shed 0 bases, J shed 5 bases, and the junction held 6 bases outside the gene matches. The CDR3 has 16 residues. The CDR3 DNA reads as TGTGCCAGCAGCGTAGCTAGAAGCGGGAGGGGAGATACGCAGTATTTT. Translating it yields CASSVARSGRGDTQYF.

The J gene is TRBJ1-1, the V gene TRBV11-3; no firm D call. Trimming removed 3 bases from V and 4 bases from J, with 9 bases in between. CDR1 is SGHNT, CDR2 YENEEA, per germline. The length of the CDR3 is 13 residues. The CDR3 spells CASSLEGTTEAFF. The CDR3 DNA sequence: TGTGCCAGCAGCTTGGAGGGAACCACTGAAGCTTTCTTT. The complete variable domain, with remaining parts taken from reference TRBV11-3 and TRBJ1-1, reads EAGVVQSPRYKIIEKKQPVAFWCNPISGHNTLYWYLQNLGQGPELLIRYENEEAVDDSQLPKDRFSAERLKGVDSTLKIQPAELGDSAVYLCASSLEGTTEAFFGQGTRLTVV.

This sequence joins TRBV6-5 and TRBJ1-1, with TRBD1 as a possible D gene (6 bases). V was cut by 5 bases and J by 3 bases, with 13 bases left in between. The CDR3 extends over 14 amino acids. Per germline, CDR1 MNHEY and CDR2 SVGAGI. The CDR3 protein is CASSTAGVDTEAFF. The CDR3 DNA reads as TGTGCCAGCAGTACAGCAGGGGTTGACACTGAAGCTTTCTTT.

The chain recombines TRBV27 with TRBJ1-1; D not certain. This CDR3 is built from 13 residues. Germline CDR1 is MNHEY and CDR2 is SMNVEV (reference sequence). Trimming cost V 4 bases and J 8 bases, with 14 bases left between them. CDR3 region: CASSYNRRGEAFF. The CDR3 nucleotides are TGTGCCAGCAGTTATAATCGTCGCGGGGAAGCTTTCTTT.

DNA of the CDR3: TGTGCCAGCATTAAGGGGACAGGGCATCAGCCCCAGCATTTT. Amino acids: CASIKGTGHQPQHF. This sequence joins TRBV28 and TRBJ1-5; 9 bases agree with TRBD1. This CDR3 region has 14 residues. V trimming: 7 bases; J trimming: 5 bases; junction bases outside the gene matches: 6. CDR1 and CDR2 (germline): MDHEN, SYDVKM.

In DNA, the CDR3 is TGTGCCATCAGGACTAGTGAGGGGTACGAGCAGTACTTC. Translation gives CAIRTSEGYEQYF. This chain links TRBV10-3 with TRBJ2-7; D is possibly TRBD2 (6 bases). V lost 6 bases to trimming and J lost 4 bases, with 13 bases between them. This CDR3 comprises 13 residues. Germline CDR1 and CDR2: ENHRY and SYGVKD.

The gene calls are TRBV7-2 and TRBJ2-7; 10 bases are a match to TRBD1. This CDR3 contains 14 residues. The V gene end was trimmed by 5 bases and the J gene end by 4 bases; junction bases not matched to a gene: 5. From germline, CDR1 is SGHTA and CDR2 FQGNSA. Here the CDR3 reads CASSQTGGEYEQYF. In nucleotides, the CDR3 is TGTGCCAGCAGCCAGACAGGGGGCGAATACGAGCAGTACTTC.

The rearrangement uses TRBV9 and TRBJ1-3; D may be TRBD1 (6 bases). V was shortened by 0 bases and J by 4 bases, with 8 bases between the two germline ends. Germline CDR1 and CDR2: SGDLS and YYNGEE. There are 14 residues in the CDR3. CDR3 protein: CASSVGGQGNTIYF. The CDR3 DNA sequence: TGTGCCAGCAGCGTAGGGGGGCAAGGAAACACCATATATTTT.

The J gene is TRBJ2-2, the V gene TRBV15; 10 positions agree with TRBD2. The length of the CDR3 is 17 residues. The ends lost 4 bases at V and 2 bases at J; junction bases unmatched: 7. Germline CDR1 LNHNV, CDR2 YYDKDF (reference sequence). The chain's CDR3 is CATSIARTSGNTGELFF. In DNA form, the CDR3 reads TGTGCCACCAGCATCGCCCGGACTAGCGGTAACACCGGGGAGCTGTTTTTT.

The genes are TRBV27 and TRBJ1-2; tentative D call: TRBD1 (5 bases). CDR1 is MNHEY and CDR2 is SMNVEV in the germline V gene (reference sequence). V shed 6 bases and J shed 4 bases, with 18 bases lying between them. The CDR3 spans 15 residues. The CDR3 DNA follows: TGTGCCAGCAGCCCGTGGCAGCCGGGGGGCTATGGCTACACCTTC. Amino acid sequence: CASSPWQPGGYGYTF.

This clone has only a few counts. V gene TRBV7-2 combines with J gene TRBJ1-5; 7 bases match TRBD1. This CDR3 has 15 residues. The germline gives CDR1 SGHTA, CDR2 FQGNSA. J was trimmed by 7 bases and V by 1 base; bases with no gene match: 7. The CDR3: CASSLGQGREQPQHF. The CDR3 DNA follows: TGTGCCAGCAGCTTAGGACAGGGAAGGGAACAGCCCCAGCATTTT. Full variable domain (remainder filled in from reference TRBV7-2 and TRBJ1-5): GAGVSQSPSNKVTEKGKDVELRCDPISGHTALYWYRQSLGQGLEFLIYFQGNSAPDKSGLPSDRFSAERTGGSVSTLTIQRTQQEDSAVYLCASSLGQGREQPQHFGDGTRLSIL.

The CDR3 spells CASSPQGKSEAFF. CDR3 in DNA: TGTGCCAGCAGTCCGCAGGGGAAGTCTGAAGCTTTCTTT. The chain employs TRBV6-5 and TRBJ1-1; TRBD1 is a possible D gene (6 bases). V was pared by 5 bases and J by 6 bases, with 13 bases between. The CDR3 has 13 residues. Germline V gene lookup returns CDR1 MNHEY and CDR2 SVGAGI.

In its sample, this clone was seen once. The chain links TRBV29-1 to TRBJ1-1, with D perhaps matching TRBD1 (6 bases). The CDR3 is made up of 14 amino acids. The V end lost 7 bases, the J end lost 4 bases, and 19 bases lay between the germline ends. Per germline, CDR1 SQVTM and CDR2 ANQGSEA. Written as DNA, the CDR3 is TGCAGCGCAGAAACGGTCAAGGGGGTCACTGAAGCTTTCTTT. It translates to CSAETVKGVTEAFF.

This chain connects TRBV7-3 to TRBJ2-1; 10 positions agree with TRBD2. Trimming took 5 bases from V and 4 from J; bases not matched to a gene: 2. The CDR3 covers 14 residues. Germline V gives CDR1 SGHTA, CDR2 FQGTGA. The CDR3 DNA reads as TGTGCCAGCAGCCTAGCGGGAGTTTACAATGAGCAGTTCTTC. Protein sequence: CASSLAGVYNEQFF. Drawing the rest from reference TRBV7-3 and TRBJ2-1, the complete variable domain is GAGVSQTPSNKVTEKGKYVELRCDPISGHTALYWYRQSLGQGPEFLIYFQGTGAADDSGLPNDRFFAVRPEGSVSTLKIQRTERGDSAVYLCASSLAGVYNEQFFGPGTRLTVL.

The chain employs TRBV2 and TRBJ1-4; TRBD1 aligns across 9 bases. There are 14 residues in the CDR3. Unmatched junction bases numbered 4, after V lost 6 bases and J lost 5 bases. Germline CDR1 SNHLY, CDR2 FYNNEI. CDR3: CASSGGTGNEKLFF. The DNA of the CDR3 is TGTGCCAGCAGCGGGGGGACAGGGAATGAAAAACTGTTTTTT.

This clone was picked up a small number of times. The chain recombines TRBV5-6 with TRBJ1-2; D gene ambiguous. Germline values: CDR1 SGHDT, CDR2 YYEEEE. Trimming pared 0 bases from V and 4 bases from J, leaving 10 bases between. This CDR3 has 14 residues. The CDR3 nucleotides are TGTGCCAGCAGCTTGGTGACTGGGTTCTATGGCTACACCTTC. Translating it yields CASSLVTGFYGYTF.

The chain has TRBV19 and TRBJ1-5; 7 bases fit TRBD1. CDR1 and CDR2 (germline): LNHDA, SQIVND (reference sequence). The CDR3 consists of 14 residues. J lost 7 bases, V lost 4 bases, and 7 bases had no gene match. The CDR3 bases are TGTGCCAGTAGTACGGACAGGCCCTGGCAGCCCCAGCATTTT. Translated, it gives CASSTDRPWQPQHF. Full variable domain (remainder filled in from reference TRBV19 and TRBJ1-5): DGGITQSPKYLFRKEGQNVTLSCEQNLNHDAMYWYRQDPGQGLRLIYYSQIVNDFQKGDIAEGYSVSREKKESFPLTVTSAQKNPTAFYLCASSTDRPWQPQHFGDGTRLSIL.

The chain couples TRBV6-5 to TRBJ2-5; the D is unclear. CDR1 MNHEY and CDR2 SVGAGI come from the germline V gene. This CDR3 is 13 amino acids long. Trimming pared 3 bases from V and 4 bases from J, leaving 9 bases between. The CDR3 is CASSYPRSETQYF. The CDR3 DNA reads as TGTGCCAGCAGTTATCCGAGATCAGAGACCCAGTACTTC.

The gene calls are TRBV6-5 and TRBJ2-7; D remains unclear. The V end lost 2 bases, the J end lost 0 bases, and 5 bases lay between the germline ends. The CDR3 contains 13 residues. Germline V gives CDR1 MNHEY, CDR2 SVGAGI. Here the CDR3 reads CASSYLSSYEQYF. CDR3 DNA sequence: TGTGCCAGCAGTTACCTGAGCTCCTACGAGCAGTACTTC.

This clone has just a few counts. J is TRBJ1-6 and V is TRBV7-2, with 8 bases identical to TRBD1. The germline V gene encodes CDR1 SGHTA and CDR2 FQGNSA. J was trimmed by 9 bases and V by 6 bases; bases with no gene match: 13. The CDR3 is 16 amino acids. CDR3 DNA: TGTGCCAGCAGTCTTATCGTCGGACAGGGAGGTTCACCCCTCCACTTT. The encoded protein is CASSLIVGQGGSPLHF. The entire variable domain, with the rest obtained from reference TRBV7-2 and TRBJ1-6, is as follows: GAGVSQSPSNKVTEKGKDVELRCDPISGHTALYWYRQSLGQGLEFLIYFQGNSAPDKSGLPSDRFSAERTGGSVSTLTIQRTQQEDSAVYLCASSLIVGQGGSPLHFGNGTRLTVT.